This entry lists 17 T cell receptor beta chains sequenced from one sample in a study of healthy donors' naive CD4 and CD8 T cells. A linear amplification protocol produced the TCR libraries from 450 to 500 ng of total RNA. MiXCR, applied by TCRdb to the reads, yields one record per CDR3 protein. The table includes around 200,000 distinct CDR3 sequences, around 80% detected once. The source material was naive CD4+ and CD8+ T cells sorted from blood, pooled from several donors. Every receptor here comes from a pool of human donors in good health; the sample pools cells from several healthy donors.

The V call is TRBV5-1, the J call TRBJ1-2; D is possibly TRBD1 (6 bases). The CDR3 runs to 16 residues. Germline V CDR1 and CDR2: SGHRS, YFSETQ. The V end was cut by 0 bases, the J end by 0 bases, with 12 bases between. CDR3 coding DNA: TGCGCCAGCAGCTTGGAGACAGGTGTCTCTAACTATGGCTACACCTTC. It is translated as CASSLETGVSNYGYTF.

The chain employs TRBV29-1 and TRBJ2-2, with D unclear. The V end lost 3 bases, the J end lost 5 bases, and 7 bases lay between the germline ends. Germline V CDR1 and CDR2: SQVTM, ANQGSEA. This CDR3 is 12 amino acids long. The CDR3 DNA reads TGCAGCGTTGACACGTCGACCGGGGAGCTGTTTTTT. Amino acid sequence: CSVDTSTGELFF.

The CDR3 DNA follows: TGCAACGCGCGACAGGGGCGGGACGAGCAGTACTTC. Translation: CNARQGRDEQYF. The chain has TRBV29-1 and TRBJ2-7, with TRBD1 matching over 8 bases. This CDR3 region has 12 residues. Germline V lookup: CDR1 SQVTM, CDR2 ANQGSEA.

The chain is built from TRBV30 and TRBJ2-5; 8 bases are shared with TRBD1. The CDR3 length is 13 residues. The junction had 5 bases not matched to a gene; V was cut back by 3 bases and J by 5 bases. In germline, CDR1 is GTSNPN, CDR2 SVGIG (reference sequence). CDR3 loop: CAWSRQGRETQYF. The CDR3 bases are TGTGCCTGGAGCCGACAGGGGAGGGAGACCCAGTACTTC.

The rearrangement links TRBV29-1 to TRBJ1-2, with 7 bases matching TRBD1. The V segment lost 5 bases and the J segment 5 bases; nucleotides outside the gene matches: 17. CDR3 length: 16 residues. In germline, CDR1 is SQVTM, CDR2 ANQGSEA. The CDR3 reads CSVRGGRVRGGYGYTF. The CDR3 DNA reads TGCAGCGTTAGAGGGGGCAGGGTAAGAGGAGGGTATGGCTACACCTTC.

Points on this clonotype: The junction differs from germline at one of its ends, possibly a read error. V usage is TRBV29-1 and J usage is TRBJ1-1; maybe TRBD1 (5 bases). This CDR3 has 13 amino acids. CDR1 is SQVTM, CDR2 ANQGSEA, per germline. CDR3 sequence (DNA): TGCAGCGCTGACAGAGACATGAACACTGAAGCTTCCTTT. The encoded protein is CSADRDMNTEASF.

This chain joins TRBV29-1 and TRBJ2-1, with unresolved D. The V and J ends lost 5 bases and 4 bases respectively, with 15 bases between them. The CDR3 runs 14 residues. The V gene's germline CDR1 is SQVTM and CDR2 ANQGSEA. Here the CDR3 reads CSVTGGVQYNEQFF. The CDR3, as DNA: TGCAGCGTTACGGGTGGGGTTCAGTACAATGAGCAGTTCTTC.

This chain uses TRBV29-1 with TRBJ2-1; 7 nucleotides agree with TRBD1. Germline assignment: CDR1 SQVTM and CDR2 ANQGSEA. J was trimmed by 10 bases and V by 6 bases; bases with no gene match: 15. This CDR3 contains 14 residues. The CDR3 DNA reads TGCAGCGTAAAGACAGGGCACGATTCCCTGGAGCAGTTCTTC. It encodes CSVKTGHDSLEQFF.

The chain joins TRBV19 to TRBJ1-5; D gene ambiguous. This CDR3 contains 15 residues. Trimming cost V 3 bases and J 1 base, with 10 bases left between them. Germline CDR1 is LNHDA and CDR2 is SQIVND (reference sequence). CDR3 loop: CASSMFSLSNQPQHF. In DNA form, the CDR3 reads TGTGCCAGTAGTATGTTCAGTCTAAGCAATCAGCCCCAGCATTTT. The full variable domain, with the rest looked up from reference TRBV19 and TRBJ1-5, is DGGITQSPKYLFRKEGQNVTLSCEQNLNHDAMYWYRQDPGQGLRLIYYSQIVNDFQKGDIAEGYSVSREKKESFPLTVTSAQKNPTAFYLCASSMFSLSNQPQHFGDGTRLSIL.

This clonotype has just a few counts. The rearrangement links TRBV5-6 to TRBJ2-1; D is perhaps TRBD1 or TRBD2 (5 bases each). This CDR3 has 10 residues. Germline V gives CDR1 SGHDT, CDR2 YYEEEE. Trimming left V 7 bases short and J 9 bases short, with 8 bases between. DNA of the CDR3: TGTGCCAGCTCCGGGACTGAGCAGTTCTTC. Protein product: CASSGTEQFF.

In DNA, the CDR3 is TGTGCCAGCGGCCGGAATACGCAGTATTTT. It is translated as CASGRNTQYF. The rearrangement links TRBV6-5 to TRBJ2-3; no firm D call. Germline lookup yields CDR1 MNHEY and CDR2 SVGAGI. The CDR3 has 10 amino acids. V was trimmed by 8 bases and J by 7 bases, leaving 7 bases between them.

A few counts support this clonotype. The chain couples TRBV29-1 to TRBJ2-3; D perhaps matches TRBD2 (6 bases). Germline lookup yields CDR1 SQVTM and CDR2 ANQGSEA. V was shortened by 7 bases and J by 6 bases, with 17 bases between the two germline ends. CDR3 length: 13 amino acids. DNA for the CDR3: TGCAGCGCCTCCGGGGAGGACGCGGATACGCAGTATTTT. Amino acids: CSASGEDADTQYF.

The rearrangement uses TRBV6-1 and TRBJ1-2; 9 bases line up with TRBD1. The CDR3 is 13 residues long. J lost 8 bases, V lost 9 bases, and 10 bases had no gene match. Germline V CDR1 and CDR2: MNHNS, SASEGT. The CDR3 loop reads CASSSGTGFGYTF. DNA for the CDR3: TGTGCCAGTTCCTCCGGGACAGGGTTCGGCTACACCTTC.

This clonotype turned up a few times. V is TRBV6-1 and J is TRBJ2-5; possibly TRBD1 for D (6 bases). The V and J ends lost 4 bases and 5 bases respectively, with 14 bases between them. The CDR3 is 14 amino acids. In germline, CDR1 is MNHNS, CDR2 SASEGT. The CDR3 spells CASSGRGSRETQYF. CDR3 DNA: TGTGCCAGCAGTGGCAGGGGTTCGCGGGAGACCCAGTACTTC.

This clonotype was recorded a few times. J is TRBJ2-7 and V is TRBV6-5, with D perhaps TRBD2 (6 bases). Trimming left V 6 bases short and J 2 bases short, with 14 bases between. Looked up from germline, CDR1 is MNHEY and CDR2 is SVGAGI. CDR3 length equals 14 residues. DNA of the CDR3: TGTGCCAGCAGCCGCGGGACCCCTGCCTACGAGCAGTACTTC. Translation gives CASSRGTPAYEQYF.

This chain joins TRBV29-1 and TRBJ2-5; D is unclear. The V end lost 7 bases, the J end lost 0 bases, and 12 bases lay between the germline ends. The CDR3 has 13 residues. CDR1 and CDR2 (germline): SQVTM, ANQGSEA. The CDR3 sequence is CSAKWGNQETQYF. CDR3 nucleotide sequence: TGCAGCGCCAAGTGGGGAAACCAAGAGACCCAGTACTTC.

This sequence joins TRBV6-5 and TRBJ1-1, with D possibly TRBD1 on 6 matching bases. The CDR3 is 14 amino acids. V was clipped by 6 bases and J by 5 bases, with 16 bases between them. Germline CDR1 reads MNHEY; CDR2 reads SVGAGI. This chain's CDR3 is CASRKIRGGTEAFF. The DNA for the CDR3 is TGTGCCAGCAGAAAAATCAGGGGAGGGACTGAAGCTTTCTTT.